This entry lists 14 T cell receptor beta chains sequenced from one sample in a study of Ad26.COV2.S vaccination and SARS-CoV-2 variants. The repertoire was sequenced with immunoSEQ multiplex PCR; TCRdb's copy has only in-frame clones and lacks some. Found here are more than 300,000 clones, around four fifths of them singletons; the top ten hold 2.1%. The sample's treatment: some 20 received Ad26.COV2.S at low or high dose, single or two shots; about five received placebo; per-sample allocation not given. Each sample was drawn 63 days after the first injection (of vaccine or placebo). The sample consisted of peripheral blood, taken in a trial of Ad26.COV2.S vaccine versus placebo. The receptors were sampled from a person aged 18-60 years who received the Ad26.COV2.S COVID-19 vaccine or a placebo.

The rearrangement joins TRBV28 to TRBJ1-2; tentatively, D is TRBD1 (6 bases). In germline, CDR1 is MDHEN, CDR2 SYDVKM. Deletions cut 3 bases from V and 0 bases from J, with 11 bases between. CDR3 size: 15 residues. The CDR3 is CASSFRDIPNYGYTF. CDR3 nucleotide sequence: TGTGCCAGCAGTTTCCGGGACATACCTAACTATGGCTACACCTTC.

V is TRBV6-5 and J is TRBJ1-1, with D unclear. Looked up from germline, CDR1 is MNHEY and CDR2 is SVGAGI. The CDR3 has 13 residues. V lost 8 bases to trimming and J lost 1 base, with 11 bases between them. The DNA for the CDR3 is TGTGCCAGCGGGGAGACACAGAACACTGAAGCTTTCTTT. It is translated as CASGETQNTEAFF.

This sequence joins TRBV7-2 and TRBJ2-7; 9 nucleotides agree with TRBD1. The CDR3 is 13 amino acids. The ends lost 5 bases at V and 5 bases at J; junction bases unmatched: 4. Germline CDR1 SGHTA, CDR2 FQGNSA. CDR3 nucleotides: TGTGCCAGCAGCACAAGGACAGGGGACGAGCAGTACTTC. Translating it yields CASSTRTGDEQYF.

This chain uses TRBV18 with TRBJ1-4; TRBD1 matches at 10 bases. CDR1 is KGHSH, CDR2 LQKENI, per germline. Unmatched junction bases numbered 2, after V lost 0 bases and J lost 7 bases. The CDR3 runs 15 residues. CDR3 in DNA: TGTGCCAGCTCACCACCAGACAGGGGGCCTGAAAAACTGTTTTTT. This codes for CASSPPDRGPEKLFF.

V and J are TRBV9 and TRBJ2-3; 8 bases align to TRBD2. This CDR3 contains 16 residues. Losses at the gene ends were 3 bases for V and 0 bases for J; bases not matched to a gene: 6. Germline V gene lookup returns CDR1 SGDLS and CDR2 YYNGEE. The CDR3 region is CASSAGGSASTDTQYF. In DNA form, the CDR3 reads TGTGCCAGCAGCGCGGGGGGGTCAGCTAGCACAGATACGCAGTATTTT.

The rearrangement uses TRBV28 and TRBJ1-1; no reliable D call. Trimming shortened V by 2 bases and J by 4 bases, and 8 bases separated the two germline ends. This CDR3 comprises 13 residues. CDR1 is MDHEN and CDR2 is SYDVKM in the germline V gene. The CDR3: CASSLAAGTEAFF. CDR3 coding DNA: TGTGCCAGCAGTTTAGCCGCAGGCACTGAAGCTTTCTTT.

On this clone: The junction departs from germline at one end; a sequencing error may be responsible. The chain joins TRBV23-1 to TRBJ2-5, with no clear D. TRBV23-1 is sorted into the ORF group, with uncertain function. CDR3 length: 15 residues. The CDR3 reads CASSQSRSQGETQYF. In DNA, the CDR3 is TGCGCCAGCAGCCAATCTCGTTCACAAGGAGAGACCCAGTACTTC.

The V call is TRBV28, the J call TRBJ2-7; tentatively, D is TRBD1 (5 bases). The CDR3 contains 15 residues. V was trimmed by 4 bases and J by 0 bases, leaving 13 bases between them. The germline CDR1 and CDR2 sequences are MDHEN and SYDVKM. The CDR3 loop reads CASSYDRSSSYEQYF. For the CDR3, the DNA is TGTGCCAGCAGTTATGACAGATCAAGCTCCTACGAGCAGTACTTC. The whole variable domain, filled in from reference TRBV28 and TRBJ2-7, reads DVKVTQSSRYLVKRTGEKVFLECVQDMDHENMFWYRQDPGLGLRLIYFSYDVKMKEKGDIPEGYSVSREKKERFSLILESASTNQTSMYLCASSYDRSSSYEQYFGPGTRLTVT.

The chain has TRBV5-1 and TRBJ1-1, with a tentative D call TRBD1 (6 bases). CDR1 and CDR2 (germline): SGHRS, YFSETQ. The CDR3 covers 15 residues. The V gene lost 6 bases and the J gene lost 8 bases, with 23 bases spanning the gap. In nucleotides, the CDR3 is TGCGCCAGCACCCGAGGGGGACAAGGGGAAATGGAAGCTTTCTTT. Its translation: CASTRGGQGEMEAFF.

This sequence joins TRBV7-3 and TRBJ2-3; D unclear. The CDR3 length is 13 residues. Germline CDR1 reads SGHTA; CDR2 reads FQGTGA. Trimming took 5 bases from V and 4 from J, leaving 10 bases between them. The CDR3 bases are TGTGCCAGCAGCATGTCGCGTGCAGATACGCAGTATTTT. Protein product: CASSMSRADTQYF.

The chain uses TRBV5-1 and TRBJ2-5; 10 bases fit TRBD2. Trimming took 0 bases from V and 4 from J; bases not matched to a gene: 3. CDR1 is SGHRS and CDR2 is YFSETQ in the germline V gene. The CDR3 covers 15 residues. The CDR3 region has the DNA TGCGCCAGCAGCTTGGTAGCGGGGGGCCCAGAGACCCAGTACTTC. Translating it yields CASSLVAGGPETQYF.

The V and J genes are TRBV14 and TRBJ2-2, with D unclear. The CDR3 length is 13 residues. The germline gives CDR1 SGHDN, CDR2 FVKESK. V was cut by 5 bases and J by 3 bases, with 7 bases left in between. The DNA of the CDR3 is TGTGCCAGCAGCAACGAGGACACCGGGGAGCTGTTTTTT. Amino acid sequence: CASSNEDTGELFF. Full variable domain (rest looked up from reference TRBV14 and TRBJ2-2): EAGVTQFPSHSVIEKGQTVTLRCDPISGHDNLYWYRRVMGKEIKFLLHFVKESKQDESGMPNNRFLAERTGGTYSTLKVQPAELEDSGVYFCASSNEDTGELFFGEGSRLTVL.

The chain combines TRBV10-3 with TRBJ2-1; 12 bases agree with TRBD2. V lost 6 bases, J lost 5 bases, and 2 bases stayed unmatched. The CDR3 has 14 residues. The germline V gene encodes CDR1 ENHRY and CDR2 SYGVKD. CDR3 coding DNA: TGTGCCATCAGACGGACTAGCGGGGACAATGAGCAGTTCTTC. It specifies CAIRRTSGDNEQFF.

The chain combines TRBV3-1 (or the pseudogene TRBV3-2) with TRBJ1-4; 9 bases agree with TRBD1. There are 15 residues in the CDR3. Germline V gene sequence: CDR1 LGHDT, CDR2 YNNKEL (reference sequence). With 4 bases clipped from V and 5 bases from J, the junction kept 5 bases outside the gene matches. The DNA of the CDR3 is TGTGCCAGCAGCCTTTCCGGGACAGGGAATGAAAAACTGTTTTTT. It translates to CASSLSGTGNEKLFF.